Reported below is one T cell receptor (beta chain). These data come from a study of T cell changes during pregnancy in multiple sclerosis. With 2 bases removed from V and 0 bases from J, the gap between germline ends came to 15 bases. This CDR3 comprises 16 residues. CDR1 and CDR2 from the germline V gene are SGHDT and YYEEEE. Some clones are missing from TCRdb's copy, which holds only in-frame ones; the method was immunoSEQ multiplex PCR. This table holds some 43,000 clones, around 91% found once. The TCR comes from a female donor with multiple sclerosis, enrolled in a pregnancy study. The sequences come from CD8+ T cells from peripheral blood mononuclear cells, collected in the first trimester of pregnancy. The rearrangement links TRBV5-6 to TRBJ2-7; a weak D match, TRBD1 (6 bases). Here the CDR3 DNA reads TGTGCCAGCAGCTTTACCGGGACACCTACCTCCTACGAGCAGTACTTC. It encodes CASSFTGTPTSYEQYF.